The 27 T cell receptor beta chains below were found in one sample sequenced in a study of blood T cell repertoires in COVID-19. TCRdb's table, derived via immunoSEQ multiplex PCR, lists solely in-frame clones and lacks some. This sample has about 240,000 clones, with about 81% found just once. Sequenced material: peripheral blood. These receptors all come from an elderly woman with COVID-19, enrolled during active disease.

The chain has TRBV5-4 and TRBJ1-2; D not certain. The germline V gene encodes CDR1 SGHNT and CDR2 YYREEE (reference sequence). The CDR3 has 14 amino acids. V gave up 4 bases and J gave up 6 bases, with 16 bases separating them. The CDR3 nucleotides read TGTGCCAGCAGCCCTAGGAGGGCAGCTCATGGCTACACCTTC. Protein: CASSPRRAAHGYTF.

The CDR3 region has the DNA TGCGCCAGCAGCCAACAGGGGGCAGCTGGTGAAAAACTGTTTTTT. Its translation is CASSQQGAAGEKLFF. This chain uses TRBV4-3 with TRBJ1-4, with 8 bases aligning to TRBD1. The length of the CDR3 is 15 residues. With V trimmed by 2 bases and J by 7 bases, 6 bases remained unmatched. The germline V gene encodes CDR1 LGHNA and CDR2 YSLEER.

Written as DNA, the CDR3 is TGTGCCAGCAGTGCGACAGGGGGAATGGGGCCCCAGCATTTT. It encodes CASSATGGMGPQHF. This chain joins TRBV2 and TRBJ1-5; 9 bases fit TRBD1. This CDR3 contains 14 residues. Germline trimming cut 4 bases from V and 9 bases from J; bases unmatched to any gene: 7. Germline CDR1 and CDR2: SNHLY and FYNNEI.

The gene calls are TRBV18 and TRBJ2-7, with D perhaps TRBD2 (5 bases). The CDR3 runs to 14 residues. Germline assignment: CDR1 KGHSH and CDR2 LQKENI. Deletions cut 6 bases from V and 2 bases from J, with 14 bases between. The CDR3 nucleotides read TGTGCCAGCTCGCCTAGCACCCGAGCCTACGAGCAGTACTTC. The encoded protein is CASSPSTRAYEQYF.

The V and J genes are TRBV6-6 and TRBJ1-4; a possible D gene is TRBD1 (5 bases). Germline CDR1 MNHNY, CDR2 SVGAGI (reference sequence). The V gene lost 2 bases and the J gene lost 11 bases, with 12 bases spanning the gap. The CDR3 is 13 amino acids. The CDR3 region is CASSYRGSGKLFF. The CDR3 DNA reads TGTGCCAGCAGTTACCGGGGGAGCGGGAAACTGTTTTTT.

The gene calls are TRBV7-9 and TRBJ2-1, with TRBD2 matching 8 bases. Germline V CDR1 and CDR2: SEHNR, FQNEAQ (reference sequence). The CDR3 is 15 residues long. With V trimmed by 5 bases and J by 12 bases, 15 bases remained unmatched. The CDR3 coding sequence is TGTGCCAGCAGCGAATCCCTGGGGCTAGCGGGCCCGCAGTTCTTC. This gives the protein CASSESLGLAGPQFF.

The CDR3, as DNA: TGTGCCAGTACCGTTCCTGGAGTTAACTATGGCTACACCTTC. Its protein is CASTVPGVNYGYTF. The chain couples TRBV19 to TRBJ1-2; no clear D. The CDR3 is made up of 14 amino acids. Germline CDR1 and CDR2: LNHDA and SQIVND (reference sequence). V was trimmed by 7 bases and J by 1 base, leaving 13 bases between them.

This clone has a handful of counts. The chain is built from TRBV30 and TRBJ1-4; 7 bases line up with TRBD1. Germline V CDR1 and CDR2: GTSNPN, SVGIG (reference sequence). CDR3 length equals 15 residues. The J segment lost 4 bases and the V segment lost 1 base, leaving 6 bases of the junction unmatched. CDR3 nucleotide sequence: TGTGCCTGGAGTGAGACAGGGACACTTAATGAAAAACTGTTTTTT. Translating it yields CAWSETGTLNEKLFF.

This rearrangement joins TRBV5-6 to TRBJ2-6, with a weak D call TRBD1 (6 bases). The CDR3 sequence is 17 residues long. Per the germline V gene, CDR1 is SGHDT and CDR2 is YYEEEE. Trimming pared 1 base from V and 4 bases from J, leaving 15 bases between. For the CDR3, the DNA is TGTGCCAGCAGCTTGCAGGGGTCCTCGTCCGGGGCCAACGTCCTGACTTTC. Translation: CASSLQGSSSGANVLTF. The entire variable domain, with the rest obtained from reference TRBV5-6 and TRBJ2-6, is as follows: DAGVTQSPTHLIKTRGQQVTLRCSPKSGHDTVSWYQQALGQGPQFIFQYYEEEERQRGNFPDRFSGHQFPNYSSELNVNALLLGDSALYLCASSLQGSSSGANVLTFGAGSRLTVL.

This CDR3 reads CASSQSGRLGTQYF. CDR3 DNA: TGTGCCAGCAGCCAAAGCGGGAGGTTGGGGACCCAGTACTTC. The genes are TRBV7-2 and TRBJ2-5; 9 bases are shared with TRBD2. The ends lost 5 bases at V and 7 bases at J; junction bases unmatched: 8. The CDR3 contains 14 residues. Germline CDR1 is SGHTA and CDR2 is FQGNSA.

The chain combines TRBV6-1 with TRBJ1-5; TRBD1 agrees at 9 bases. CDR3 size: 19 residues. V lost 3 bases, J lost 0 bases, and 12 bases stayed unmatched. Germline loops: CDR1 MNHNS, CDR2 SASEGT. CDR3 nucleotides: TGTGCCAGCAGTGACCCTTCGGACAGGGGATATTATAGCAATCAGCCCCAGCATTTT. Protein: CASSDPSDRGYYSNQPQHF.

The J gene is TRBJ2-7, the V gene TRBV9; the D is unclear. This CDR3 is built from 12 residues. Germline values: CDR1 SGDLS, CDR2 YYNGEE. Trimming shortened V by 0 bases and J by 6 bases, and 7 bases separated the two germline ends. CDR3: CASSVVSGEQYF. CDR3 nucleotide sequence: TGTGCCAGCAGCGTAGTTTCAGGCGAGCAGTACTTC.

The chain joins TRBV11-1 to TRBJ1-1, with D unclear. The CDR3 contains 12 residues. Germline V lookup: CDR1 SGHAT, CDR2 FQDESV (reference sequence). V lost 4 bases, J lost 1 base, and 4 bases lay in between. The CDR3 protein is CASSYGNTEAFF. The DNA for the CDR3 is TGTGCCAGCAGCTACGGGAACACTGAAGCTTTCTTT.

Here the CDR3 reads CAGAQEGFAEAFF. The CDR3, as DNA: TGTGCCGGGGCCCAGGAGGGTTTTGCTGAAGCTTTCTTT. This rearrangement joins TRBV30 to TRBJ1-1; maybe TRBD1 (5 bases). The germline V and J ends were trimmed by 8 bases and 6 bases, with 19 bases remaining between them. Germline assignment: CDR1 GTSNPN and CDR2 SVGIG (reference sequence). The CDR3 totals 13 residues.

This clone came up once. The chain joins TRBV18 to TRBJ1-4; D is ambiguous. The V and J ends lost 1 base and 0 bases respectively, with 9 bases between them. CDR3 length: 16 amino acids. The germline gives CDR1 KGHSH, CDR2 LQKENI. In DNA form, the CDR3 reads TGTGCCAGCTCACCACAGCCGGAGACAACTAATGAAAAACTGTTTTTT. It specifies CASSPQPETTNEKLFF. Full variable domain (rest looked up from reference TRBV18 and TRBJ1-4): NAGVMQNPRHLVRRRGQEARLRCSPMKGHSHVYWYRQLPEEGLKFMVYLQKENIIDESGMPKERFSAEFPKEGPSILRIQQVVRGDSAAYFCASSPQPETTNEKLFFGSGTQLSVL.

This CDR3 is CASSPDRLRYNEQFF. CDR3 coding DNA: TGTGCCAGCAGTCCCGACAGGCTCCGCTACAATGAGCAGTTCTTC. This chain links TRBV27 with TRBJ2-1; perhaps TRBD1 as D (6 bases). Trimming removed 5 bases from V and 3 bases from J, with 14 bases in between. Germline values: CDR1 MNHEY, CDR2 SMNVEV (reference sequence). The CDR3 is made up of 15 amino acids.

The rearrangement uses TRBV2 and TRBJ2-5; 7 bases line up with TRBD1. CDR1 SNHLY and CDR2 FYNNEI come from the germline V gene. CDR3 size: 13 residues. V was clipped by 5 bases and J by 4 bases; unmatched bases: 4. CDR3 protein: CASSPGQLETQYF. The DNA for the CDR3 is TGTGCCAGCAGTCCGGGACAGTTAGAGACCCAGTACTTC.

The V call is TRBV25-1, the J call TRBJ2-3, with no clear D. Germline V CDR1 and CDR2: MGHDK, SYGVNS. The length of the CDR3 is 13 residues. V was clipped by 5 bases and J by 2 bases, with 8 bases between them. The CDR3 spells CASSHRVTDTQYF. The CDR3 coding sequence is TGTGCCAGCAGTCACCGGGTCACAGATACGCAGTATTTT.

This chain connects TRBV2 to TRBJ1-1, with TRBD1 matching over 7 bases. This CDR3 spans 12 amino acids. Trimming took 6 bases from V and 5 from J; bases not matched to a gene: 3. Per the germline V gene, CDR1 is SNHLY and CDR2 is FYNNEI. CDR3 protein: CASRDRPTEAFF. The CDR3 DNA sequence: TGTGCCAGCAGGGACAGGCCGACTGAAGCTTTCTTT.

This sequence joins TRBV4-2 and TRBJ2-6, with 8 bases lining up with TRBD1. CDR3 size: 18 residues. Trimming removed 3 bases from V and 0 bases from J; junction bases left unmatched: 7. Germline lookup yields CDR1 LGHNA and CDR2 YNFKEQ. The CDR3 sequence: CASSQQGAAGSGANVLTF. The CDR3 DNA reads TGTGCCAGCAGCCAGCAGGGGGCTGCTGGCTCTGGGGCCAACGTCCTGACTTTC.

The chain is built from TRBV19 and TRBJ2-7, with 8 positions matching TRBD1. The CDR3 is made up of 15 amino acids. Germline trimming cut 4 bases from V and 4 bases from J; bases unmatched to any gene: 9. CDR1 is LNHDA and CDR2 is SQIVND in the germline V gene (reference sequence). This chain's CDR3 is CASSTTGTGFYEQYF. Here the CDR3 DNA reads TGTGCCAGTAGTACCACCGGGACAGGATTTTACGAGCAGTACTTC. Filled out from reference TRBV19 and TRBJ2-7, the complete variable domain reads DGGITQSPKYLFRKEGQNVTLSCEQNLNHDAMYWYRQDPGQGLRLIYYSQIVNDFQKGDIAEGYSVSREKKESFPLTVTSAQKNPTAFYLCASSTTGTGFYEQYFGPGTRLTVT.

V gene TRBV28 combines with J gene TRBJ1-5; 7 bases are a match to TRBD1. Trimming at V came to 0 bases and at J to 6 bases, leaving 8 bases not matched to a gene. Per germline, CDR1 MDHEN and CDR2 SYDVKM. The length of the CDR3 is 16 residues. The CDR3 region is CASSLWEGARSQPQHF. The CDR3, as DNA: TGTGCCAGCAGTTTATGGGAGGGGGCGAGAAGTCAGCCCCAGCATTTT.

The chain uses TRBV4-1 and TRBJ2-3, with 10 positions matching TRBD2. Per germline, CDR1 MGHRA and CDR2 YSYEKL. The CDR3 is 17 amino acids. J was trimmed by 4 bases and V by 2 bases; bases with no gene match: 9. This chain's CDR3 is CASSQKSAGGPPDTQYF. For the CDR3, the DNA is TGCGCCAGCAGCCAAAAATCAGCGGGAGGGCCCCCAGATACGCAGTATTTT.

V gene TRBV2 combines with J gene TRBJ1-5; the match to TRBD1 covers 8 bases. The CDR3 totals 14 residues. Germline V CDR1 and CDR2: SNHLY, FYNNEI. V dropped 6 bases and J dropped 7; count of bases not matched to a gene: 8. Written as DNA, the CDR3 is TGTGCCAGCAGGGATCAGAGACAGGGGCAGCCCCAGCATTTT. This gives the protein CASRDQRQGQPQHF.

This clone has more than one count but fewer than ten. J is TRBJ2-2 and V is TRBV6-4; 11 bases line up with TRBD2. J gave up 5 bases and V 2 bases, and 16 bases lay outside the gene matches. This CDR3 is 20 amino acids long. Per the germline V gene, CDR1 is MRHNA and CDR2 is SNTAGT. This chain's CDR3 is CASSDVLAGGNFSRTGELFF. Written as DNA, the CDR3 is TGTGCCAGCAGTGACGTCCTAGCGGGAGGAAATTTTTCGAGAACCGGGGAGCTGTTTTTT.

This CDR3 is CASSSLAVSYNSPLHF. In DNA, the CDR3 is TGTGCCAGCAGCTCTTTAGCAGTCTCCTATAATTCACCCCTCCACTTT. The chain uses TRBV5-6 and TRBJ1-6; D ambiguous. The germline V gene has CDR1 SGHDT and CDR2 YYEEEE. CDR3 size: 16 residues. V was trimmed by 3 bases and J by 0 bases, leaving 10 bases between them.

A remark on this clone: Relative to the germline gene, one junction end is altered; a read error may explain this. The V call is TRBV6-2 or TRBV6-3, the J call TRBJ2-7; D unclear. CDR3 length: 17 residues. Germline V gene sequence: CDR1 MNHEY, CDR2 SVGEGT. CDR3 DNA sequence: TGTGCCAGCAGTGACTCTTCGTTGGCGGTTCGCTCCTACGAGCAGTACTTC. It yields the protein CASSDSSLAVRSYEQYF.